This is a list of T cell receptor beta chains from one sample in a study of cytomegalovirus exposure and HLA in healthy donors. TCRdb keeps only in-frame clones here, not all; method: immunoSEQ multiplex PCR. The data hold some 150,000 clones, with about nine tenths observed a single time. Sequences were obtained from PBMCs. The receptors were gathered from a woman between 25 and 40 years old in good health and CMV-seropositive. CDR3s include the opening cysteine and the closing phenylalanine or tryptophan. The listing skips clone size in some rows; elsewhere it reads once, few, many or a size class.

clone size | J gene | V gene | CDR3 protein
NA | TRBJ1-1 | TRBV6-1 | CASSGLRNTEAFF
NA | TRBJ2-7 | TRBV6-1 | CASSEAPGAAYEQYF
NA | TRBJ1-6 | TRBV14 | CASSQDRAAIGTPLHF
NA | TRBJ2-7 | TRBV6-5 | CASSYLGARSYEQYF
NA | TRBJ1-2 | TRBV11-2 | CASSSVDSRNGYTF
NA | TRBJ2-3 | TRBV5-1 | CASSGRGTGSGGTDTQYF
few | TRBJ1-6 | TRBV7-8 | CASSPTGVESPLHF
NA | TRBJ2-3 | TRBV7-2 | CASSLTGLVTDTQYF
NA | TRBJ1-1 | TRBV6-4 | CASSDAAGGMNTEAFF
NA | TRBJ1-5 | TRBV14 | CASSRQGSGPQHF
NA | TRBJ2-5 | TRBV6-5 | CASSQGTGSRETQYF
NA | TRBJ2-4 | TRBV23-1 | CASSDGGTTLAKNIQYF
NA | TRBJ1-2 | TRBV6-5 | CASSDPSGGYTF
NA | TRBJ2-3 | TRBV10-3 | CAISGSGQPTDTQYF
NA | TRBJ1-1 | TRBV19 | CASSMPGQASGTEAFF
NA | TRBJ2-1 | TRBV28 | CASRTVGQELTYNEQFF
NA | TRBJ2-5 | TRBV5-1 | CASSLGTGGEETQYF
NA | TRBJ1-3 | TRBV5-4 | CASSLGQGFSGNTIYF
NA | TRBJ1-5 | TRBV5-6 | CASSLGTGRRPQHF
NA | TRBJ2-3 | TRBV2 | CAVQRGGAGTDTQYF
NA | TRBJ2-1 | TRBV29-1 | CSVAGRNEQFF
NA | TRBJ2-1 | TRBV10-3 | CAIRASGGDEQFF
NA | TRBJ1-2 | TRBV5-1 | CASSLVADYGYTF
many | TRBJ1-6 | TRBV6-1 | CASSDPRGRFSPLHF
NA | TRBJ2-7 | TRBV28 | CASSSQGGVYEQYF
NA | TRBJ2-1 | TRBV15 | CATSSGTSGAYNEQFF
NA | TRBJ2-3 | TRBV5-6 | CASRSPRRGVTDTQYF
NA | TRBJ2-5 | TRBV2 | CASSSSGGPETQYF
NA | TRBJ2-3 | TRBV29-1 | CSVKRELGDTQYF
NA | TRBJ2-5 | TRBV18 | CASSPGQGTRETQYF
NA | TRBJ2-1 | TRBV7-2 | CASSLVNEQFF
NA | TRBJ2-2 | TRBV27 | CASSLNTGELFF
NA | TRBJ2-1 | TRBV4-1 | CASSSQRQGRNEQFF
NA | TRBJ2-7 | TRBV7-8 | CASSFSGRSPYEQYF
NA | TRBJ2-7 | TRBV11-2 | CASSLGRGNYEQYF
NA | TRBJ1-6 | TRBV5-6 | CASSFRGGNSPLHF
NA | TRBJ1-2 | TRBV7-9 | CASSPPDGYTF
NA | TRBJ2-2 | TRBV7-8 | CASSHLMAGGTGELFF
NA | TRBJ1-1 | TRBV20-1 | CSAAPGGEAFF
NA | TRBJ2-7 | TRBV28 | CATFLSGTDEQYF
NA | TRBJ1-1 | TRBV6-6 | CASSPRDRGLVTEAFF
NA | TRBJ2-1 | TRBV28 | CASRLPGLAGLEQFF
NA | TRBJ2-7 | TRBV25-1 | CASSDLSTGVPHEQYF
few | TRBJ2-7 | TRBV4-2 | CASSQERGGYEQYF
NA | TRBJ2-2 | TRBV5-4 | CASSLTSGGAYTGELFF
NA | TRBJ2-6 | TRBV28 | CASTRDGANVLTF
NA | TRBJ2-7 | TRBV7-9 | CASSRTSGGAGEQYF
once | TRBJ2-1 | TRBV4-2 | CASSQDPHVSSYNEQFF
NA | TRBJ2-5 | TRBV5-4 | CASSLAARRETQYF
NA | TRBJ1-2 | TRBV25-1 | CASSELRQGNNYGYTF
NA | TRBJ1-2 | TRBV19 | CASSTPGARYGYTF
NA | TRBJ2-3 | TRBV7-8 | CASSSSGARADTQYF
NA | TRBJ1-5 | TRBV4-1 | CASSQVPFASGGGDQPQHF
NA | TRBJ1-6 | TRBV6-6 | CASDYTGRSYNSPLHF
NA | TRBJ2-1 | TRBV27 | CASRPGTGGYNEQFF
once | TRBJ1-1 | TRBV6-1 | CASSREARGSTEAFF
NA | TRBJ2-1 | TRBV6-4 | CASSVLAGGEQFF
once | TRBJ1-4 | TRBV6-1 | CASSEAGGQGNEKLFF